This T cell receptor beta chain was identified in a study of T cell responses to AZD1222 COVID-19 vaccine. On the study more broadly: Researchers grouped second doses given at about 4 or about 12 weeks into one pool. Study-wide results and limits: Donors were chiefly white British, with a greater number of females, and clonal diversity was perhaps underestimated. All repertoire sampling was performed exclusively after the peak T cell response.

Using immunoSEQ multiplex PCR, the repertoire was profiled, and TCRdb retains in-frame clones only, with some absent. Among approximately 99,000 clones listed, nearly 90% were seen once. The CDR3 totals 13 residues. Per the germline V gene, CDR1 is SEHNR and CDR2 is FQNEAQ (reference sequence). To note about this clone: Its antigen is currently unknown.

J is TRBJ1-1 and V is TRBV7-9, with 11 bases identical to TRBD1. The TCR comes from an adult in good health. The sequenced sample was peripheral blood, obtained on day 0 of AZD1222 vaccination. This CDR3 reads CAEDRGPFTEAFF. CDR3 sequence (DNA): TGTGCAGAGGACAGGGGGCCTTTCACTGAAGCTTTCTTT. Complete variable domain (other parts from reference TRBV7-9 and TRBJ1-1): DTGVSQNPRHKITKRGQNVTFRCDPISEHNRLYWYRQTLGQGPEFLTYFQNEAQLEKSRLLSDRFSAERPKGSFSTLEIQRTEQGDSAMYLCAEDRGPFTEAFFGQGTRLTVV.